A single sample gave rise to the 25 T cell receptor beta chains below, sequenced in a study of OX40 agonist ivuxolimab in advanced cancers. Some clones are missing from TCRdb's copy, which holds only in-frame ones; the method was immunoSEQ multiplex PCR. The profile shows some 44,000 clones, roughly 80% of them singletons. The input for sequencing was CD4+ or CD8+ T cells sorted from blood, taken in a trial of the OX40 agonist ivuxolimab. The receptor set was obtained from an adult with an advanced solid tumor such as melanoma, head and neck, liver or kidney cancer.

The CDR3 is CASRGDRGGEQYF. The DNA for the CDR3 is TGTGCCAGCAGAGGGGACAGGGGAGGCGAGCAGTACTTC. The chain recombines TRBV6-1 with TRBJ2-7; 10 bases agree with TRBD1. J was trimmed by 6 bases and V by 6 bases; bases with no gene match: 5. The CDR3 has 13 amino acids. Germline V gives CDR1 MNHNS, CDR2 SASEGT.

The rearrangement joins TRBV27 to TRBJ2-5; 11 bases are shared with TRBD2. J was trimmed by 1 base and V by 5 bases; bases with no gene match: 12. Germline V gene sequence: CDR1 MNHEY, CDR2 SMNVEV (reference sequence). There are 18 residues in the CDR3. The CDR3 sequence: CASSGGTFGLAGQETQYF. The CDR3 DNA reads as TGTGCCAGCAGTGGCGGGACTTTTGGACTAGCGGGCCAAGAGACCCAGTACTTC.

The table lists this clone with a few counts. The chain has TRBV5-1 and TRBJ2-2; 7 nucleotides line up with TRBD2. The CDR3 spans 15 residues. CDR1 is SGHRS and CDR2 is YFSETQ in the germline V gene. The trim removed 0 bases at V and 4 bases at J, leaving 3 bases unmatched. The CDR3 DNA sequence: TGCGCCAGCAGCTTGGCAGGCGGGAGCACCGGGGAGCTGTTTTTT. Amino acids: CASSLAGGSTGELFF.

V usage is TRBV2 and J usage is TRBJ1-2, with a weak D call TRBD1 (6 bases). The germline V gene encodes CDR1 SNHLY and CDR2 FYNNEI. The V gene lost 6 bases and the J gene lost 0 bases, with 14 bases spanning the gap. The CDR3 totals 15 residues. The CDR3 here is CASSARTATNYGYTF. The CDR3 DNA follows: TGTGCCAGCAGCGCCCGGACAGCTACTAACTATGGCTACACCTTC.

The chain recombines TRBV27 with TRBJ1-2; D may be TRBD1 (6 bases). V was pared by 4 bases and J by 8 bases, with 20 bases between. The CDR3 totals 15 residues. Per germline, CDR1 MNHEY and CDR2 SMNVEV (reference sequence). CDR3 protein: CASSSAWTAESGYTF. The DNA of the CDR3 is TGTGCCAGCAGTTCTGCATGGACAGCCGAGTCGGGCTACACCTTC.

This chain uses TRBV14 with TRBJ2-7; maybe TRBD1 (5 bases). The V end was cut by 4 bases, the J end by 1 base, with 14 bases between. The CDR3 has 15 residues. CDR1 and CDR2 (germline): SGHDN, FVKESK. Here the CDR3 DNA reads TGTGCCAGCAGCCCCTTAGGGGATTTATCCTACGAGCAGTACTTC. Translation gives CASSPLGDLSYEQYF.

The chain carries TRBV5-6 and TRBJ2-3; D remains unclear. Germline V gene data show CDR1 as SGHDT and CDR2 as YYEEEE. Trimming stripped 0 bases from V and 8 bases from J, with 13 bases between. The CDR3 runs 14 residues. This chain's CDR3 is CASSLAVSWGTQYF. The CDR3 DNA is TGTGCCAGCAGCTTGGCGGTTTCCTGGGGTACGCAGTATTTT.

J is TRBJ1-1 and V is TRBV2; D perhaps matches TRBD1 (5 bases). Germline V CDR1 and CDR2: SNHLY, FYNNEI. This CDR3 is built from 15 residues. The V and J ends lost 5 bases and 10 bases respectively, with 23 bases between them. CDR3 protein: CASSSIQGPGTGAFF. In nucleotides, the CDR3 is TGTGCCAGCAGTTCTATTCAGGGACCGGGAACGGGAGCTTTCTTT.

This clone was seen a few times. The J gene is TRBJ2-7, the V gene TRBV10-2; D perhaps matches TRBD1 (5 bases). The CDR3 has 11 residues. Germline V lookup: CDR1 WSHSY, CDR2 SAAADI. Trimming removed 7 bases from V and 6 bases from J, with 10 bases in between. The CDR3 coding sequence is TGCGCCAGCACGTCAGGGCTCGAGCAGTACTTC. This sequence encodes CASTSGLEQYF.

The V call is TRBV18, the J call TRBJ1-6; D not resolved. Looked up from germline, CDR1 is KGHSH and CDR2 is LQKENI. The CDR3 extends over 15 amino acids. Deletions cut 3 bases from V and 7 bases from J, with 13 bases between. The chain's CDR3 is CASSPRAMTNSPLHF. In DNA form, the CDR3 reads TGTGCCAGCTCACCCCGGGCCATGACGAATTCACCCCTCCACTTT. Together with reference TRBV18 and TRBJ1-6, the CDR3 gives the full variable domain: NAGVMQNPRHLVRRRGQEARLRCSPMKGHSHVYWYRQLPEEGLKFMVYLQKENIIDESGMPKERFSAEFPKEGPSILRIQQVVRGDSAAYFCASSPRAMTNSPLHFGNGTRLTVT.

This chain uses TRBV21-1 with TRBJ2-3; the table assigns TRBD2, which was not confirmed against the DNA. TRBV21-1 is annotated as a pseudogene. The length of the CDR3 is 18 residues. In DNA form, the CDR3 reads TGTGCCAGCAGCAATAGGGGGGAGGGGATACCACAGATTGGTACGCAGTATTTT. Translated, it gives CASSNRGEGIPQIGTQYF.

This clone has only a few counts. This sequence joins TRBV7-9 and TRBJ2-1; 12 bases align to TRBD2. V was clipped by 5 bases and J by 7 bases; unmatched bases: 3. The germline CDR1 and CDR2 sequences are SEHNR and FQNEAQ (reference sequence). This CDR3 comprises 14 residues. The CDR3 DNA is TGTGCCAGCAGCCGGACTAGCGGGATGAATGAGCAGTTCTTC. Protein product: CASSRTSGMNEQFF.

The chain has TRBV6-6 and TRBJ2-3; TRBD1 might be the D (6 bases). V lost 7 bases and J 0 bases, leaving 11 bases between the germline ends. Germline V gene sequence: CDR1 MNHNY, CDR2 SVGAGI (reference sequence). The CDR3 extends over 14 amino acids. CDR3 protein: CASTLRGSTDTQYF. CDR3 sequence (DNA): TGTGCCAGCACCCTCAGGGGTAGCACAGATACGCAGTATTTT.

This clone has only a few counts. V usage is TRBV19 and J usage is TRBJ2-3; 9 bases match TRBD2. Looked up from germline, CDR1 is LNHDA and CDR2 is SQIVND (reference sequence). The CDR3 is made up of 15 amino acids. The junction had 2 bases not matched to a gene; V was cut back by 3 bases and J by 1 base. This CDR3 reads CASSIKRGGTDTQYF. As DNA, the CDR3 is TGTGCCAGTAGTATTAAGCGGGGGGGCACAGATACGCAGTATTTT. The whole variable domain, remainder taken from reference TRBV19 and TRBJ2-3, is DGGITQSPKYLFRKEGQNVTLSCEQNLNHDAMYWYRQDPGQGLRLIYYSQIVNDFQKGDIAEGYSVSREKKESFPLTVTSAQKNPTAFYLCASSIKRGGTDTQYFGPGTRLTVL.

The rearrangement uses TRBV6-5 and TRBJ2-1; D not certain. The V end was cut by 0 bases, the J end by 9 bases, with 9 bases between. CDR1 and CDR2 from the germline V gene are MNHEY and SVGAGI. The CDR3 is 13 residues long. The CDR3 protein is CASSYSNKVEQFF. The CDR3 DNA is TGTGCCAGCAGTTACTCGAATAAGGTTGAGCAGTTCTTC.

This chain uses TRBV7-9 with TRBJ2-7; 8 bases line up with TRBD1. This CDR3 has 16 amino acids. Germline V lookup: CDR1 SEHNR, CDR2 FQNEAQ (reference sequence). V lost 5 bases, J lost 5 bases, and 14 bases stayed unmatched. The CDR3 nucleotides read TGTGCCAGCAGCGTAGGACAGGGCGCGACTTGGGACGAGCAGTACTTC. Translation gives CASSVGQGATWDEQYF.

The rearrangement uses TRBV18 and TRBJ2-7, with a weak D call TRBD2 (6 bases). Per the germline V gene, CDR1 is KGHSH and CDR2 is LQKENI. This CDR3 region has 15 residues. Deletions cut 2 bases from V and 5 bases from J, with 16 bases between. CDR3 coding DNA: TGTGCCAGCTCACCAGGGACGGGAGAGTCGAACGAGCAGTACTTC. It encodes CASSPGTGESNEQYF.

The V and J genes are TRBV5-1 and TRBJ2-3, with TRBD1 matching over 12 bases. V lost 4 bases and J lost 5; bases outside the gene matches: 5. CDR1 and CDR2 from the germline V gene are SGHRS and YFSETQ. The CDR3 has 15 residues. CDR3 nucleotide sequence: TGCGCCAGCAGCGCGGGACAGGGGGCTGGAGATACGCAGTATTTT. Translated: CASSAGQGAGDTQYF.

This chain links TRBV2 with TRBJ1-5, with TRBD1 matching over 10 bases. CDR3 length equals 14 residues. CDR1 and CDR2 (germline): SNHLY, FYNNEI. J gave up 4 bases and V 4 bases, and 1 base lay outside the gene matches. CDR3: CASSGTGGNQPQHF. CDR3 bases: TGTGCCAGCAGTGGGACAGGGGGGAATCAGCCCCAGCATTTT. The complete variable domain, with remaining parts taken from reference TRBV2 and TRBJ1-5, reads EPEVTQTPSHQVTQMGQEVILRCVPISNHLYFYWYRQILGQKVEFLVSFYNNEISEKSEIFDDQFSVERPDGSNFTLKIRSTKLEDSAMYFCASSGTGGNQPQHFGDGTRLSIL.

This clone was detected a few times. The gene calls are TRBV6-5 and TRBJ2-3; D call uncertain. Germline assignment: CDR1 MNHEY and CDR2 SVGAGI. This CDR3 has 13 residues. Between the trimmed V and J ends, which lost 7 bases and 11 bases, there was a span of 19 bases. The CDR3 is CASTTPSSLVQYF. CDR3 DNA sequence: TGTGCCAGCACCACTCCCTCTAGTTTGGTGCAGTATTTT.

This chain joins TRBV7-3 and TRBJ1-2; 8 bases agree with TRBD1. V shed 0 bases and J 6 bases; nucleotides not matched to a gene: 6. In germline, CDR1 is SGHTA, CDR2 FQGTGA. CDR3 length: 15 residues. The CDR3 here is CASSLTRQGSHGYTF. CDR3 nucleotides: TGTGCCAGCAGCTTAACCCGACAGGGGTCGCATGGCTACACCTTC.

The chain carries TRBV6-1 and TRBJ2-2; 8 positions match TRBD1. This CDR3 is 16 amino acids long. CDR1 is MNHNS, CDR2 SASEGT, per germline. With V trimmed by 3 bases and J by 6 bases, 9 bases remained unmatched. CDR3 region: CASSDPSGGVPGELFF. The CDR3 nucleotides read TGTGCCAGCAGTGACCCTTCAGGGGGCGTCCCCGGGGAGCTGTTTTTT.

With regard to this clone: In the same sample, other DNA sequences code for this CDR3. The chain has TRBV11-2 and TRBJ2-5, with D unresolved. Deletions cut 1 base from V and 4 bases from J, with 1 base between. This CDR3 is built from 11 residues. Germline V gene lookup returns CDR1 SGHAT and CDR2 FQNNGV. This CDR3 reads CASSLGETQYF. The CDR3 coding sequence is TGTGCCAGCAGCTTAGGAGAGACCCAGTACTTC.

The chain is built from TRBV5-6 and TRBJ1-2; no clear D gene. Trimming took 4 bases from V and 4 from J, leaving 14 bases between them. This CDR3 has 14 residues. Germline V gene data show CDR1 as SGHDT and CDR2 as YYEEEE. Here the CDR3 reads CASSLRRASYGYTF. In DNA, the CDR3 is TGTGCCAGCAGCCTAAGGAGGGCATCCTATGGCTACACCTTC.

V usage is TRBV2 and J usage is TRBJ1-1; possibly TRBD1 for D (6 bases). Germline V gene data show CDR1 as SNHLY and CDR2 as FYNNEI. The CDR3 covers 15 residues. V lost 2 bases to trimming and J lost 4 bases, with 14 bases between them. The CDR3 region is CASSEKWTVGTEAFF. For the CDR3, the DNA is TGTGCCAGCAGTGAAAAGTGGACAGTAGGCACTGAAGCTTTCTTT.